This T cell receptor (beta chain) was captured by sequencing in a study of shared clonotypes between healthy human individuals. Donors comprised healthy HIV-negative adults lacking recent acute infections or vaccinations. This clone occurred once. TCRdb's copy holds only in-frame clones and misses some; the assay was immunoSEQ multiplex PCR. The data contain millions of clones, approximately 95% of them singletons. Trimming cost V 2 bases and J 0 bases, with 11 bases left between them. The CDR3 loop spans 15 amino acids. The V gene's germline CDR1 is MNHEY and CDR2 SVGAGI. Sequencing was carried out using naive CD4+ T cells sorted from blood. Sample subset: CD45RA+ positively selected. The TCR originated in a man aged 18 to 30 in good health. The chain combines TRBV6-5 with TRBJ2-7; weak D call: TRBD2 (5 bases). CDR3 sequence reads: CASSYRRGFSYEQYF. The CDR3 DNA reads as TGTGCCAGCAGTTACCGCAGAGGGTTCTCCTACGAGCAGTACTTC.